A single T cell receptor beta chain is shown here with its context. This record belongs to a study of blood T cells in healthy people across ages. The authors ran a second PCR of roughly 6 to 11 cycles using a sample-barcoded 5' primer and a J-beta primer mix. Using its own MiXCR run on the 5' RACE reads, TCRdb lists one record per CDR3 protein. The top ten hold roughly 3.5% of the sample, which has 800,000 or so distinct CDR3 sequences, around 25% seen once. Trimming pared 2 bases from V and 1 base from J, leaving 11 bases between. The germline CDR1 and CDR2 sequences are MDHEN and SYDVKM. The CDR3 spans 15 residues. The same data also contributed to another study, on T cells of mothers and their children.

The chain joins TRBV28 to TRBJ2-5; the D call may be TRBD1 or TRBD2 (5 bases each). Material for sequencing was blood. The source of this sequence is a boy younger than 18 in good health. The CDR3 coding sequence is TGTGCCAGCAGTTTACGGGACCTCTTCCAAGAGACCCAGTACTTC. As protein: CASSLRDLFQETQYF. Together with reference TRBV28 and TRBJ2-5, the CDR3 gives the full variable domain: DVKVTQSSRYLVKRTGEKVFLECVQDMDHENMFWYRQDPGLGLRLIYFSYDVKMKEKGDIPEGYSVSREKKERFSLILESASTNQTSMYLCASSLRDLFQETQYFGPGTRLLVL.